What follows is one TCR beta chain and its context. Its specificity is not known. This CDR3 region has 15 residues. Trimming stripped 7 bases from V and 7 bases from J, with 18 bases between. Germline values: CDR1 SGHRS, CDR2 YFSETQ. The record originates from a study of CD8 T cells in ankylosing spondylitis. The study's findings and limits: A motif of 8 or 9 highly homologous TCR beta variants was seen as apparently characteristic of ankylosing spondylitis blood. Disease-linked clones reportedly showed significant enrichment in matched ankylosing spondylitis synovial fluid. In reactive arthritis synovial fluid and blood, some motif variants had been reported before.

Construction of TCR beta libraries was performed using quantitative 5'-RACE with molecular barcodes. TCRdb processed the 5' RACE reads anew with MiXCR; each CDR3 protein has one entry. The sample holds 300,000 to 350,000 distinct CDR3 sequences; roughly 15% are singletons and the top ten take about 1%. This clonotype was sampled from a male donor with ankylosing spondylitis or in good health (not recorded which). This rearrangement joins TRBV5-1 to TRBJ1-6; D call uncertain. Sample: blood, either unsorted or a sorted T cell fraction (not recorded which). DNA of the CDR3: TGCGCCAGCGGTCTGACCGGGATGTCAAATTCACCCCTCCACTTT. Protein sequence: CASGLTGMSNSPLHF.